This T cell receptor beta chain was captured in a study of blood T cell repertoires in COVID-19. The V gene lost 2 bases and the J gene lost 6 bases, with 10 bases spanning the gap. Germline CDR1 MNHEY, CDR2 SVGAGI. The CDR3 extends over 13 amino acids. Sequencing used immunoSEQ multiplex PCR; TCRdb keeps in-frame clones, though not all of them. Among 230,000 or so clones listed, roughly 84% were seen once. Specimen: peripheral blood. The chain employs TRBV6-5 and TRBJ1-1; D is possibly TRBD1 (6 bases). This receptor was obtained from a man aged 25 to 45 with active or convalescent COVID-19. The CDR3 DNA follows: TGTGCCAGCAGTTACGGACAGTCCCCTGAAGCTTTCTTT. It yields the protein CASSYGQSPEAFF.